A selection of T cell receptor beta chains follows, all from one sample in a study of shared clonotypes between healthy human individuals. The data were produced by immunoSEQ multiplex PCR, yet TCRdb's version contains in-frame clones alone and is incomplete. The sample lists some 2.1 million clones; just over 90% were seen once. Material: naive CD8+ T cells from PBMCs. The receptors come from a man aged 18 to 35 in good health. Some clones in this sample may be carry-over from other donors' samples. The CDR3 runs from the conserved cysteine through the conserved F or W.

J gene,V gene,CDR3 protein
TRBJ2-1,TRBV12-5,CASGSLSVAGGFSSYNEQFF
TRBJ1-4,TRBV7-8,CASSSSVTNEKLFF
TRBJ1-1,TRBV16,CASTPGGLNTEAFF
TRBJ1-1,TRBV5-6,CASSSLTDTEAFF
TRBJ2-1,TRBV10-3,CAIGWVGGHEQFF
TRBJ2-1,TRBV6-6,CASSYLLAEQFF
TRBJ2-3,TRBV7-3,CASRRAGGPYSTDTQYF
TRBJ2-1,TRBV27,CASSPLPGATYNEQFF
TRBJ2-7,TRBV21-1,CASSRRDRSPARGYYEQYF
TRBJ2-1,TRBV28,CASSPRILAGGLDEQFF
TRBJ2-7,TRBV28,CASSPGPQGYEQYF
TRBJ2-1,TRBV6-4,CASSDGRGDGEQFF
TRBJ2-7,TRBV11-2,CASSLVAGSYEQYF
TRBJ1-2,TRBV7-8,CASSPGLSGPEGYTF
TRBJ2-5,TRBV27,CATADRPLPQETQYF
TRBJ1-1,TRBV6-1,CASSEAGRATEAFF
TRBJ2-1,TRBV5-5,CASSSGPNNEQFF
TRBJ1-5,TRBV27,CASSPRTGWGNQPQHF
TRBJ2-7,TRBV28,CASSLQGVAYEQYF
TRBJ2-3,TRBV7-9,CASSRGYTDTQYF
TRBJ1-1,TRBV5-5,CASSLVAGNTEAFF
TRBJ1-5,TRBV30,CAWSVPRQGYQPQHF
TRBJ2-7,TRBV5-6,CASSLAQGFYEQYF
TRBJ2-1,TRBV19,CASSIPRGGLNEQFF
TRBJ1-2,TRBV4-1,CASSQGQTTNYGYTF
TRBJ2-7,TRBV29-1,CSGTGQGYEQYF
TRBJ1-5,TRBV9,CASSVEGYQPQHF
TRBJ2-3,TRBV5-4,CASNNPGGGTDTQYF
TRBJ1-1,TRBV11-2,CASSLTVGRRVATEAFF
TRBJ1-2,TRBV7-3,CASSLIGSDRDYGYTF
TRBJ2-7,TRBV6-6,CASSYGGGEQYF
TRBJ2-1,TRBV2,CASSEGMRDRGAYNEQFF
TRBJ2-1,TRBV4-3,CASSSRDRPYNEQFF
TRBJ1-1,TRBV5-1,CASSPPGGEAFF
TRBJ1-3,TRBV9,CASSDNSGRAGNTIYF
TRBJ2-2,TRBV5-1,CASSTWTARPELFF
TRBJ1-2,TRBV10-3,CAISGGQTMIGYTF
TRBJ2-1,TRBV2,CASSERAAGDSYNEQFF
TRBJ2-3,TRBV6-5,CASRREGRGTDTQYF
TRBJ2-7,TRBV27,CASSSSSSYEQYF
TRBJ2-7,TRBV4-2,CASSQVELAGYEQYF
TRBJ1-2,TRBV27,CASSLFGLQGGYTF
TRBJ2-1,TRBV9,CASSVEARNEQFF
TRBJ1-1,TRBV27,CASSPRQGSTEAFF
TRBJ2-5,TRBV7-9,CASSTSEEGDLETQYF